The 7 T cell receptor beta chains below were found in one sample sequenced in a study of molecular identifiers for immune sequencing clone quantification. One entry per CDR3 protein results from TCRdb running MiXCR on the PCR reads. The sample holds more than 250,000 distinct CDR3 sequences, over 20% seen once. Input material: naive CD8+ T cells from blood, with Jurkat cell RNA spiked in. Sample subset: FACS-sorted CD8+CD4-CCR7+CD45RA+ naive T cells. The receptors derive from a human donor in good health. Some libraries in this study had Jurkat cell RNA spiked in.

A note on this clonotype: This may stem from a read error, because a much larger clone lies one nucleotide away. The V call is TRBV12-3 or TRBV12-4, the J call TRBJ2-5; weak D call: TRBD2 (6 bases). The CDR3 extends over 13 amino acids. CDR3 residues: CAGRRGTQETQYF. The DNA of the CDR3 is TGTGCCGGCAGACGCGGGACCCAAGAGACCCAGTACTTC.

Remarks on this clonotype: A clone one base away is much larger, so this may be a read error. This chain uses TRBV20-1 with TRBJ1-1; D not resolved. The CDR3 extends over 12 amino acids. Germline CDR1 is DFQATT and CDR2 is SNEGSKA (reference sequence). The V gene lost 5 bases and the J gene lost 4 bases, with 11 bases spanning the gap. Here the CDR3 reads CSAPKMSTEAFF. The CDR3 bases are TGCAGTGCTCCGAAAATGAGCACTGAAGCTTTCTTT.

The V and J genes are TRBV29-1 and TRBJ2-7; D perhaps matches TRBD2 (5 bases). V shed 6 bases and J shed 0 bases, with 15 bases lying between them. Germline V gives CDR1 SQVTM, CDR2 ANQGSEA. CDR3 size: 14 residues. This CDR3 is CSVVPGIYSYEQYF. Written as DNA, the CDR3 is TGCAGCGTAGTTCCCGGGATTTACTCCTACGAGCAGTACTTC.

Many counts were recorded for this clonotype. The gene calls are TRBV20-1 and TRBJ1-5; tentatively, D is TRBD1 (6 bases). CDR3 length equals 14 residues. The V gene's germline CDR1 is DFQATT and CDR2 SNEGSKA (reference sequence). Trimming left V 5 bases short and J 4 bases short, with 15 bases between. The CDR3 protein is CSARRRDINQPQHF. CDR3 in DNA: TGCAGTGCTCGCCGGCGGGACATAAATCAGCCCCAGCATTTT.

This clonotype was seen a few times. The rearrangement uses TRBV6-2 or TRBV6-3 and TRBJ2-3; D might be TRBD1 (5 bases). V was cut by 6 bases and J by 2 bases, with 18 bases left in between. Germline V CDR1 and CDR2: MNHEY, SVGEGT. The CDR3 consists of 16 residues. The DNA of the CDR3 is TGTGCCAGCAGCTCCCCTCCCGACAGACCCACAGATACGCAGTATTTT. Amino acid sequence: CASSSPPDRPTDTQYF.

In regard to this clonotype: Since a much larger clone is just one base distant, this may be a read error. The genes are TRBV29-1 and TRBJ2-1; TRBD2 matches at 8 bases. J was trimmed by 10 bases and V by 3 bases; bases with no gene match: 20. Germline CDR1 is SQVTM and CDR2 is ANQGSEA. This CDR3 contains 17 residues. In nucleotides, the CDR3 is TGCAGCGTTGATAGGGGTGTTGCTCTAAGCGGGAGTGGGGAGCAGTTCTTC. It specifies CSVDRGVALSGSGEQFF.

This clonotype was picked up a small number of times. The chain has TRBV4-3 and TRBJ2-7, with TRBD1 matching over 7 bases. This CDR3 contains 14 residues. The V and J ends lost 2 bases and 3 bases, in that order; junction bases with no gene match: 4. CDR1 and CDR2 (germline): LGHNA, YSLEER. The CDR3 nucleotides are TGCGCCAGCAGCCAAAATCAGGGGGTCTACGAGCAGTACTTC. Translating gives CASSQNQGVYEQYF.